This is a list of T cell receptor beta chains from one sample in a study of shared clonotypes between healthy human individuals. Method: immunoSEQ multiplex PCR; TCRdb's copy keeps in-frame clones and lacks some. The sample consists of approximately 250,000 clones, approximately 70% of them appearing once. Sequencing used memory CD4+ T cells sorted from blood. The receptors were sampled from a man aged 25-45 years in good health. Both conserved end residues are part of each CDR3. The order of the fields is V gene, clone size, J gene, D gene, CDR3 protein, CDR3 DNA. The D gene is left open where the match is weak. The size entry is marked missing in some rows and otherwise reads once, few, many or a size class.

v_call: TRBV27
clone_size: -
j_call: TRBJ2-2
d_call: TRBD2
cdr3_aa: CASSLSPSGRGGELFF
cdr3_nt: TGTGCCAGCAGTTTATCCCCTAGCGGGAGGGGGGGGGAGCTGTTTTTT

v_call: TRBV5-4
clone_size: -
j_call: TRBJ2-7
d_call: -
cdr3_aa: CASSFGSRADYEQYF
cdr3_nt: TGTGCCAGCAGCTTTGGTTCGCGGGCCGACTACGAGCAGTACTTC

v_call: TRBV29-1
clone_size: -
j_call: TRBJ2-3
d_call: TRBD2
cdr3_aa: CSVQTSGSTDTQYF
cdr3_nt: TGCAGCGTACAGACTAGCGGGAGCACAGATACGCAGTATTTT

v_call: TRBV14
clone_size: -
j_call: TRBJ2-1
d_call: TRBD2
cdr3_aa: CASSPRTSGRNEQFF
cdr3_nt: TGTGCCAGCAGCCCACGTACTAGCGGGAGAAATGAGCAGTTCTTC

v_call: TRBV4-1
clone_size: -
j_call: TRBJ1-5
d_call: -
cdr3_aa: CASSQVWTGRPPFYGGNQPQHF
cdr3_nt: TGCGCCAGCAGCCAAGTATGGACGGGGCGTCCCCCTTTTTATGGGGGCAATCAGCCCCAGCATTTT

v_call: TRBV5-6
clone_size: -
j_call: TRBJ2-1
d_call: -
cdr3_aa: CASRARNEQFF
cdr3_nt: TGTGCCAGCCGAGCGCGCAATGAGCAGTTCTTC

v_call: TRBV27
clone_size: -
j_call: TRBJ2-3
d_call: -
cdr3_aa: CASSSGASMPDTQYF
cdr3_nt: TGTGCCAGCAGTTCAGGGGCCTCCATGCCAGATACGCAGTATTTT

v_call: TRBV5-1
clone_size: -
j_call: TRBJ2-2
d_call: TRBD1
cdr3_aa: CASSVGGIGTGELFF
cdr3_nt: TGCGCCAGCAGCGTAGGGGGCATCGGCACCGGGGAGCTGTTTTTT

v_call: TRBV4-1
clone_size: -
j_call: TRBJ2-3
d_call: -
cdr3_aa: CASSQDYPGVTDTQYF
cdr3_nt: TGCGCCAGCAGCCAAGATTACCCGGGAGTCACAGATACGCAGTATTTT

v_call: TRBV10-3
clone_size: once
j_call: TRBJ2-7
d_call: -
cdr3_aa: CATRKGSGSYEQYF
cdr3_nt: TGTGCCACCAGGAAAGGTAGCGGTTCCTACGAGCAGTACTTC

v_call: TRBV6-1
clone_size: -
j_call: TRBJ1-1
d_call: -
cdr3_aa: CASSEFLYDATEAFF
cdr3_nt: TGTGCCAGCAGTGAATTTTTATACGACGCCACTGAAGCTTTCTTT

v_call: TRBV7-2
clone_size: many
j_call: TRBJ2-1
d_call: -
cdr3_aa: CASSLNRHGGEQFF
cdr3_nt: TGTGCCAGCAGCTTAAATAGGCATGGAGGTGAGCAGTTCTTC

v_call: TRBV28
clone_size: few
j_call: TRBJ1-2
d_call: -
cdr3_aa: CASRPGPRNYGYTF
cdr3_nt: TGTGCCAGCAGGCCCGGACCGCGTAACTATGGCTACACCTTC

v_call: TRBV6-6
clone_size: few
j_call: TRBJ1-1
d_call: -
cdr3_aa: CASSYSQNTEAFF
cdr3_nt: TGTGCCAGCAGTTATTCCCAGAACACTGAAGCTTTCTTT

v_call: TRBV15
clone_size: -
j_call: TRBJ2-7
d_call: -
cdr3_aa: CATSRGTHKDYEQYF
cdr3_nt: TGTGCCACCAGCAGAGGAACCCACAAGGATTACGAGCAGTACTTC

v_call: TRBV6-1
clone_size: -
j_call: TRBJ1-3
d_call: -
cdr3_aa: CASSGRSGNTIYF
cdr3_nt: TGTGCCAGCAGTGGTCGCTCTGGAAACACCATATATTTT

v_call: TRBV4-3
clone_size: -
j_call: TRBJ2-1
d_call: -
cdr3_aa: CASSQDASSYNEQFF
cdr3_nt: TGCGCCAGCAGCCAGGACGCCTCCTCCTACAATGAGCAGTTCTTC

v_call: TRBV4-1
clone_size: -
j_call: TRBJ1-4
d_call: -
cdr3_aa: CASSQDRRSEATNEKLFF
cdr3_nt: TGCGCCAGCAGCCAAGATCGAAGAAGCGAAGCAACTAATGAAAAACTGTTTTTT

v_call: TRBV6-5
clone_size: many
j_call: TRBJ2-7
d_call: TRBD1
cdr3_aa: CASSTGTGGYEQYF
cdr3_nt: TGTGCCAGCAGTACCGGGACAGGGGGCTACGAGCAGTACTTC

v_call: TRBV2
clone_size: -
j_call: TRBJ2-3
d_call: -
cdr3_aa: CASADWTSTDTQYF
cdr3_nt: TGTGCCAGTGCAGACTGGACCAGCACAGATACGCAGTATTTT